This record looks at one TCR beta chain sequence and its context. This clone was observed a handful of times. Its antigen remains undetermined. Per-base quality was not reported, and no clone a single base away is much larger than it. This record comes from a study of OX40 agonist ivuxolimab in advanced cancers. A note on the overall study: Ivuxolimab was an agonistic, fully human IgG2 monoclonal antibody directed against OX40 (CD134), a costimulatory receptor. Of the approximately 54 dose-escalation patients, hepatocellular carcinoma was present in roughly 19, melanoma in roughly 15, renal cell carcinoma in 9 and head and neck cancer in 9. Peripheral TCRbeta sequencing aimed to test whether ivuxolimab altered TCR sequence diversity and caused clonal T-cell expansion. Patients were allowed to have had prior anti-PD-1, anti-PD-L1 or anti-CTLA-4 therapy, and approximately 40% of the dose-escalation patients had been treated with checkpoint inhibitors. Intravenous ivuxolimab was administered to patients every 2 weeks at six dose levels: 0.01, 0.1, 0.3, 1.5, 3 and 10 mg/kg. The monotherapy dose-escalation portion (N = 52 patients) of the phase I ivuxolimab trial is reported in the paper. A male proportion of 70% to 90% and a mean age of 60 years, ranging from about 20 to 79, were recorded for the dose-escalation cohort. Partial responses were achieved by three dose-escalation patients, of whom one had hepatocellular carcinoma and two had cutaneous melanoma.

Summary of the overall study and its limitations: In the 0.1-3.0 mg/kg groups, partial responders were among the patients with the lowest normalized peripheral clonal expansion, particularly in CD8+ T cells. On average, CD8+ T cells showed more expanded clones than CD4+ T cells after ivuxolimab. Low levels of normalized T-cell clonal expansion were also seen in some nonresponding patients. The antigen specificity of the peripheral T cells that underwent clonal expansion was not determined. At doses of 0.1 to 3.0 mg/kg, clonal expansion of both CD4+ and CD8+ blood T cells was observed from baseline to week 6.

V gives up 0 bases and J gives up 1 base, and the segment between their germline ends measures 13 bases. The germline V gene encodes CDR1 LGHNA and CDR2 YSLEER. Taken from cysteine to phenylalanine, the CDR3 has 17 residues. Only CDR3 DNA is held: 51 bases, read in frame from base 1. Patients with a history of autoimmune disease or receiving systemic immunosuppression were excluded from the trial. In every dose cohort, peripheral blood was drawn for TCR sequencing at baseline, cycle 4 day 1, and cycle 7 day 1. The samples were drawn from a first-in-human, open-label, multicenter phase I dose-escalation trial of ivuxolimab. Adults with locally advanced or metastatic head and neck squamous cell, hepatocellular, melanoma or renal cell carcinoma were enrolled in the trial. CD4+ and CD8+ T cells were sorted separately from peripheral blood before TCR sequencing. Genomic DNA was isolated from the sorted cells so that the TCRbeta CDR3 region could be sequenced. The immunoSEQ Assay was used to sequence the TCRbeta CDR3 regions. TCRdb carries this immuneACCESS record with in-frame sequences only. Its versions omit some clonotypes, under half of them owing to an unresolved V gene in the studies checked, with the rest unexplained. This sample lists approximately 72,000 clones; almost 90% were detected once. The ten top clones hold about 0.9% of the sample.

Sequencing was performed on CD4+ or CD8+ T cells sorted from blood, taken in a trial of the OX40 agonist ivuxolimab. The TCR comes from an adult with an advanced solid tumor such as melanoma, head and neck, liver or kidney cancer. The V and J genes are TRBV4-3 and TRBJ1-3; there is no confident call for the D gene. This receptor has the CDR3 CASSQDPETPSGNTIYF. The DNA sequence reads TGCGCCAGCAGCCAAGATCCCGAGACTCCTTCTGGAAACACCATATATTTT.